The sequence of this TCR beta chain was determined in a study of regulatory T cells in long-lasting Graves disease. Notes on the study in general: TRBV28 was favored in persistent disease, as were TRBJ1-2 and TRBJ2-5. Newly diagnosed patients had higher TCR diversity than persistent Graves' patients did.

For TCR beta, libraries came from iRepertoire HTBI primers and Arm-PCR of CDR3 regions. Original processing methods: Throughout the samples, researchers identified fewer than 80 TRBV and some 13 TRBJ segments. Via MiXCR, TCRdb re-called the multiplex PCR reads, giving one row per CDR3 protein. The V and J calls and clone size come from TCRdb's table, not from the authors' own analysis. The sample holds about 300,000 distinct CDR3 sequences, 18% seen once. With regard to this clonotype: What it binds is unknown. Since a much larger clone is just one base distant, this may be a read error.

Germline CDR1 and CDR2: MDHEN and SYDVKM. The CDR3 is made up of 12 amino acids. Time point here: newly diagnosed GD, antithyroid drugs for less than 3 months. Following extraction of RNA from PBMCs, that RNA was used to make the TCR library. Into tubes containing EDTA, nine milliliters of peripheral blood were drawn. The sample in question was peripheral blood mononuclear cells (PBMCs), obtained at new diagnosis, from a patient treated with antithyroid drugs. The sequence was collected from a female donor with Graves disease. The chain recombines TRBV28 with TRBJ2-1, with 7 bases that match TRBD2. CDR3 nucleotides: TGTGTCAGCAGTTTCTCAGGACTAGACCTGTTCTTC. Translation gives CVSSFSGLDLFF.